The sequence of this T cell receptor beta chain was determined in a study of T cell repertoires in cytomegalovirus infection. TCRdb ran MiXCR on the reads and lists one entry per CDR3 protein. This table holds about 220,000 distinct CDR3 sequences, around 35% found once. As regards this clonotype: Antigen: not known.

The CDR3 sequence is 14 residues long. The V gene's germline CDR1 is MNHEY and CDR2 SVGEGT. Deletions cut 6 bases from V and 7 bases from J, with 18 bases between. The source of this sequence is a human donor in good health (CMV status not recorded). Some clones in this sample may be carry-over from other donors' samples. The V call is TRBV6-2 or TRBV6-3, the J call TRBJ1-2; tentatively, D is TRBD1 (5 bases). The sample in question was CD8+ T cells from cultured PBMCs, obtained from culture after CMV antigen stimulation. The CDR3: CASSSGPTFRGYTF. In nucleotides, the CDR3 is TGTGCCAGCAGCTCGGGACCGACGTTCCGTGGCTACACCTTC.